The clone carrying this T cell receptor (beta chain) was recorded many times. Antigen: not known. These data come from a study of molecular identifiers for immune sequencing clone quantification. This CDR3 region has 13 residues. V dropped 2 bases and J dropped 11 bases, with 16 bases sitting between them. Germline values: CDR1 SGHNT, CDR2 YYREEE (reference sequence). The study's findings and limits: In cases of identical TCR molecules sharing a barcode, highly expanded clone sizes could be underestimated.

TCRdb processed the PCR reads anew with MiXCR; each CDR3 protein has one entry. The repertoire holds about 320,000 distinct CDR3 sequences, with under 25% as singletons. The sequenced material came from naive CD8+ T cells from blood, with Jurkat cell RNA spiked in. Subset in this sample: FACS-sorted CD8+CD4-CCR7+CD45RA+ naive T cells. The chain joins TRBV5-4 to TRBJ1-1; perhaps TRBD1 as D (5 bases). This clonotype originated in a human donor in good health. Some libraries in this study had Jurkat cell RNA spiked in. CDR3 nucleotides: TGTGCCAGCAGCTTAGGGGTAGCGGGTGACGCTTTCTTT. Its translation is CASSLGVAGDAFF.